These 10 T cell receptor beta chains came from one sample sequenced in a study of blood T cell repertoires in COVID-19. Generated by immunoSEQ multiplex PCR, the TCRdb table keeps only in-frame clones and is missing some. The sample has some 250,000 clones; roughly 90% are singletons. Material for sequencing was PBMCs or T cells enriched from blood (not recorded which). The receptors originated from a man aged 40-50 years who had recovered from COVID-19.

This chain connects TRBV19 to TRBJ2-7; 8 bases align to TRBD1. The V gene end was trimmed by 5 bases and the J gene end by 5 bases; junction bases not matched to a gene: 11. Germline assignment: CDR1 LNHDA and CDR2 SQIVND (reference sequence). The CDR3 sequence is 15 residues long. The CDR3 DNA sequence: TGTGCCAGTAGTCCGGACAGGGTTGGATACGACGAGCAGTACTTC. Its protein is CASSPDRVGYDEQYF.

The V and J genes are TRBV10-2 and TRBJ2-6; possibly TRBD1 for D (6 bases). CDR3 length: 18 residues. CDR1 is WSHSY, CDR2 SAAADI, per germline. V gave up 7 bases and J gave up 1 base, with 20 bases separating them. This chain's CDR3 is CASTSEGVVGSGANVLTF. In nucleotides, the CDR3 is TGCGCCAGCACCTCCGAGGGGGTTGTTGGATCTGGGGCCAACGTCCTGACTTTC.

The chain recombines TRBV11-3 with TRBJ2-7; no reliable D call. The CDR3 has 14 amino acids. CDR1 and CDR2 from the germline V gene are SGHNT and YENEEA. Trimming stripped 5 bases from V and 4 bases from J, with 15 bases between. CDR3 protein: CASSRIQDVYEQYF. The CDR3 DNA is TGTGCCAGCAGCCGAATCCAGGATGTATACGAGCAGTACTTC.

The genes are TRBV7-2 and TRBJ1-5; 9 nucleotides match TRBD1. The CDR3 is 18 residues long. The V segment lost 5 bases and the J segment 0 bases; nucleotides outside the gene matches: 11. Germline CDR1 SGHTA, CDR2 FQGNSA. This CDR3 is CASSSRTGVRYSNQPQHF. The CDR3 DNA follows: TGTGCCAGCAGCAGCAGGACAGGGGTCCGATATAGCAATCAGCCCCAGCATTTT.

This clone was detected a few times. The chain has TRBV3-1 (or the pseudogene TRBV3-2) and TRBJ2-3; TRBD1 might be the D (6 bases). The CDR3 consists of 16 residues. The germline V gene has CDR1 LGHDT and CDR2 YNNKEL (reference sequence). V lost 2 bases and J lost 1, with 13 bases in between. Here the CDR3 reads CASSQQGTWGTDTQYF. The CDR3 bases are TGTGCCAGCAGCCAACAAGGGACATGGGGCACAGATACGCAGTATTTT.

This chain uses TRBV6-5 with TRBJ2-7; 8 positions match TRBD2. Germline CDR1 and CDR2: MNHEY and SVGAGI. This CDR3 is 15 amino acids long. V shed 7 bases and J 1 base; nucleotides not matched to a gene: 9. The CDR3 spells CASTTYSGKSYEQYF. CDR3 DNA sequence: TGTGCCAGCACAACCTATAGCGGGAAGTCCTACGAGCAGTACTTC.

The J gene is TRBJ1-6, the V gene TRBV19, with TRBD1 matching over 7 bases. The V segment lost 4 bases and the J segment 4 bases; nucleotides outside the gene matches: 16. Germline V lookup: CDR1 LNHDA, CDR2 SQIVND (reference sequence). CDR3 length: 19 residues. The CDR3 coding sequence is TGTGCCAGTAGTAGTCCCGGGACAGCGTCAACCTTTTATAATTCACCCCTCCACTTT. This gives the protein CASSSPGTASTFYNSPLHF.

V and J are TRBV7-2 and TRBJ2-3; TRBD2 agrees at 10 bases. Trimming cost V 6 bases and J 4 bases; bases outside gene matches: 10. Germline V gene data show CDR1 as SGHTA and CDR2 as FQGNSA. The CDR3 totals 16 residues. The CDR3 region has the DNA TGTGCCAGCAGTCCCCGCCTAGCGGGAGTCCCAGATACGCAGTATTTT. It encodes CASSPRLAGVPDTQYF.

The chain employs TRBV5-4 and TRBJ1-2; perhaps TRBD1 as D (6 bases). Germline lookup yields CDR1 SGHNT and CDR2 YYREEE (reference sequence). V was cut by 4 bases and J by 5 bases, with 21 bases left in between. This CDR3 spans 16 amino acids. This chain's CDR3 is CASSRGGTVRGYGYTF. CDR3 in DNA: TGTGCCAGCAGCCGGGGGGGCACAGTCCGCGGATATGGCTACACCTTC.

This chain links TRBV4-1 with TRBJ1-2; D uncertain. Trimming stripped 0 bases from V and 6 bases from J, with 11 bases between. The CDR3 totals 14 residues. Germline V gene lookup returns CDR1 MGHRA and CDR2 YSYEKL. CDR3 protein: CASSQDVQSHGYTF. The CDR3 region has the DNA TGCGCCAGCAGCCAAGATGTGCAGTCTCATGGCTACACCTTC.